This is a list of T cell receptor beta chains from one sample in a study of cytomegalovirus exposure and HLA in healthy donors. Method: immunoSEQ multiplex PCR; TCRdb's copy keeps in-frame clones and lacks some. The table records some 180,000 clones, around a tenth of them present only once. Sequences were obtained from PBMCs. Receptors originate from a woman aged 25 to 39 in good health and CMV-seropositive. Both conserved end residues are part of each CDR3. The D gene is left open where the match is weak. Size is stated for part of the rows, as once, few or many counts, or as a class when the clone is expanded.

V	D	size	J	DNA	CDR3
TRBV2	.	few	TRBJ2-7	TGTGCCGGCCCCCCGTCGCTAGCGAGGAACGAGCAGTACTTC	CAGPPSLARNEQYF
TRBV30	.	.	TRBJ2-2	TGTGCCTTCTTCCAGGGATCCGGGGAGCTGTTTTTT	CAFFQGSGELFF
TRBV4-1	.	few	TRBJ1-1	TGCGCCAGCAGCCAAGATCGGAACACTGAAGCTTTCTTT	CASSQDRNTEAFF
TRBV7-9	.	.	TRBJ2-2	TGTGCCAGTCTGCCGGGAGCTCGGACCGGGGAGCTGTTTTTT	CASLPGARTGELFF
TRBV6-5	.	.	TRBJ2-7	TGTGCCAGCAATAAGGGAGGTGGCGAGCAGTACTTC	CASNKGGGEQYF
TRBV5-1	.	.	TRBJ2-7	TGCGCCAGCAGCTTCCGCGGACTTGAGCAGTACTTC	CASSFRGLEQYF
TRBV6-1	TRBD2	.	TRBJ2-1	TGTGCCAGCATCGGGGGGGTAGCAGAAGTGAATGAGCAGTTCTTC	CASIGGVAEVNEQFF
TRBV9	.	few	TRBJ1-4	TGTGCCAGCAGTTCCCAGGGTTTTAATGAAAAACTGTTTTTT	CASSSQGFNEKLFF
TRBV18	TRBD1	.	TRBJ2-5	TGTGCCAGCTCACCACCGACAGGGATGGGAGAGACCCAGTACTTC	CASSPPTGMGETQYF
TRBV29-1	.	.	TRBJ1-1	TGCAGCGTTGAGAGGGGGTGGACTGAAGCTTTCTTT	CSVERGWTEAFF
TRBV19	.	few	TRBJ2-7	TGTGCCAGTAGTATAGGGCTTCTCGGGAGCTACGAGCAGTACTTC	CASSIGLLGSYEQYF
TRBV6-1	TRBD2	.	TRBJ2-1	TGTGCCAGCAGAAGGACTAGCGGGGGGTACAATGAGCAGTTCTTC	CASRRTSGGYNEQFF
TRBV25-1	.	.	TRBJ2-7	TGTGCCAGCGTGAGTGACACCTCCTACGAGCAGTACTTC	CASVSDTSYEQYF
TRBV15	TRBD1	.	TRBJ1-4	TGTGCCACCAGCAGAGATCGTCCGGGACAGTCAAATGAAAAACTGTTTTTT	CATSRDRPGQSNEKLFF
TRBV6-1	.	few	TRBJ1-1	TGTGCCAGCAGGCTGGGAGGGATAACCACTGAAGCTTTCTTT	CASRLGGITTEAFF